Listed below are T cell receptor beta chains from one sample, sequenced in a study of post-analysis software for immune sequencing data. TCRdb re-analysed the PCR reads in MiXCR, keeping a single row per CDR3 protein. The table records 750,000 to 950,000 distinct CDR3 sequences, about 57% of them present only once. The sample was blood. Every receptor here comes from a girl aged 5 to 17 with multiple sclerosis. Both conserved end residues are part of each CDR3. Clone size is not always given. Where it is, it says once, few, many or a class for expanded clones.

TRBJ2-3 TRBV29-1 few CSVSRRGTGSIPDTQYF
TRBJ2-2 TRBV3-1 NA CASSLGLAAGELFF
TRBJ2-7 TRBV20-1 few CSARQQGTYEQYF
TRBJ1-2 TRBV6-5 NA CASGVRVGYGYTF
TRBJ2-1 TRBV20-1 NA CSARDLSAGENNEQFF
TRBJ2-7 TRBV7-2 few CASSPQPGSSYEQYF
TRBJ1-2 TRBV27 NA CASSLSPANYGYTF
TRBJ2-3 TRBV20-1 NA CSATSASSTDTQYF
TRBJ1-1 TRBV20-1 NA CSAQWGATDTEAFF
TRBJ2-3 TRBV9 NA CASSVVDGGRWADTQYF
TRBJ2-3 TRBV12-3/TRBV12-4 NA CASSPRTSGRPDTQYF
TRBJ2-7 TRBV29-1 few CSVARRAGKYEQYF
TRBJ1-1 TRBV20-1 few CSARRTRNTEAFF
NA TRBV4-2 NA CASSPSAGGTQYF
TRBJ1-1 TRBV18 NA CASSPTSFF
TRBJ1-1 TRBV5-1 NA CASSLGGLAEAFF
TRBJ1-1 TRBV20-1 NA CSAREGTGPGTEAFF
TRBJ1-2 TRBV6-2/TRBV6-3 few CASSSPNRGYGYTF
TRBJ2-1 TRBV30 NA CAWSVSLAGNEQFF
TRBJ2-7 TRBV7-3 few CASTSGGGAFSEQYF
TRBJ2-7 TRBV20-1 NA CSARAGADEQYF
TRBJ2-1 TRBV20-1 NA CSAPDHNEQFF
TRBJ2-7 TRBV7-9 NA CASSFTGVGDEQYF
TRBJ1-1 TRBV29-1 few CSGAQMNTEAFF
TRBJ1-1 TRBV5-5 NA CASSSNRGPVNTEAFF
TRBJ2-7 TRBV5-1 NA CASRYLWGFDEQYF
TRBJ2-5 TRBV5-1 few CASSFTSQETQYF
TRBJ2-1 TRBV10-3 NA CAISRPGLADNEQFF
TRBJ2-5 TRBV20-1 NA CSSLPGAGRETQYF
TRBJ1-2 TRBV30 few CAWTTYRVGYTF
TRBJ2-7 TRBV6-5 NA CASSYTDRAYEQYF
TRBJ2-7 TRBV29-1 NA CSVANRATYEQYF
TRBJ1-2 TRBV14 NA CASSQGPGEPSFYYGYTF
TRBJ2-7 TRBV6-5 NA CASSQLDSSYEQYF
TRBJ2-7 TRBV2 once CATGSNEQYF
TRBJ2-1 TRBV9 NA CASSAGLAGVISYNEQFF
TRBJ2-4 TRBV3-1 NA CASSRASGGDYVNIQYF
TRBJ2-4 TRBV20-1 NA CSARARSPKNIQYF
TRBJ2-1 TRBV24-1 NA CATSEAGRGEQFF
TRBJ1-2 TRBV5-1 NA CASSFDRDHGYTF
TRBJ1-4 TRBV7-6 NA CASSLEGQSSEKLFF
TRBJ2-3 TRBV20-1 NA CSAPSWGVGTDTQYF
TRBJ2-5 TRBV28 NA CASSFAAGEAQYF
TRBJ2-2 TRBV6-5 NA CASRYQGAGELFF
TRBJ2-7 TRBV12-3/TRBV12-4 NA CASSLGGSFEQYF
TRBJ2-7 TRBV7-8 few CASSLEGGIPYEQYF
TRBJ2-7 TRBV7-9 few CASSLESGTGVWEQYF
NA TRBV5-1 NA CASRLGQLYEQYF
TRBJ1-1 TRBV3-1 few CASSHGRTEAFF
TRBJ2-7 TRBV5-1 many CASSLGQVYEQYF
TRBJ2-7 TRBV7-2 NA CASIRAGINYEQYF
TRBJ1-2 TRBV4-1 NA CASSQLGQYLNYGYTF
TRBJ2-7 TRBV29-1 few CSGRLAGGAGEQYF
NA TRBV7-6 few CASSLRQGRDEQYF
TRBJ2-5 TRBV29-1 few CSGTGGETQYF
TRBJ2-6 TRBV5-5 few CASSLRGQGVSGANVLTF
TRBJ2-5 TRBV5-1 NA CASSLWQGTWEQYF
TRBJ2-1 TRBV27 NA CASSTRRVTGLHEQFF
TRBJ2-7 TRBV20-1 NA CSAIGPPGQGSYEQYF
TRBJ2-7 TRBV5-1 NA CASSLAGGHAEQYF